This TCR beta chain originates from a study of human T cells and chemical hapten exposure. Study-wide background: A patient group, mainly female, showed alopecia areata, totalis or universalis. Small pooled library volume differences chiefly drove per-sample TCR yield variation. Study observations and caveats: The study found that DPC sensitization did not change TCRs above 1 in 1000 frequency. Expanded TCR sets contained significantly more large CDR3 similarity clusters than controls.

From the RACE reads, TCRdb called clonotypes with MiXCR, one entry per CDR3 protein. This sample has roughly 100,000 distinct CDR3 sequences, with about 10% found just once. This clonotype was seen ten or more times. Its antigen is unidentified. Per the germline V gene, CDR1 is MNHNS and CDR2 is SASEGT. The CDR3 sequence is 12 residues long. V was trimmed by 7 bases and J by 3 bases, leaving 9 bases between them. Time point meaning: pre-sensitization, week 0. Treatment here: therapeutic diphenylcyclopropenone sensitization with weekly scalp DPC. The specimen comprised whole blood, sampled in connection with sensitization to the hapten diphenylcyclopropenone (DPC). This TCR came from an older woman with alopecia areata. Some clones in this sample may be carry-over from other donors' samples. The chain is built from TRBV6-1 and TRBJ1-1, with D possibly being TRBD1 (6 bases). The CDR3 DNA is TGTGCCAGCAACAGGGTTGACACTGAAGCTTTCTTT. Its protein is CASNRVDTEAFF.